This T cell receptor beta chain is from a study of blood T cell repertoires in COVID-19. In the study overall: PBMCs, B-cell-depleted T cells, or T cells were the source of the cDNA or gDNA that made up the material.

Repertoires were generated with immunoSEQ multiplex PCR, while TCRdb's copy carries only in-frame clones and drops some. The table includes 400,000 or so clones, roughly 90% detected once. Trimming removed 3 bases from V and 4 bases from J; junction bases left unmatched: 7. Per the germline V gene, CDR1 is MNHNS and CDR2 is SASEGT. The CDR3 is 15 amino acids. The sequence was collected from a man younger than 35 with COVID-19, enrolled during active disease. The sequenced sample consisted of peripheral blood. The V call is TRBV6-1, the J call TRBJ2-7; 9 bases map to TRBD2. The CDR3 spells CASSDGSGGLYEQYF. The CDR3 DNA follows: TGTGCCAGCAGTGATGGAAGCGGGGGGCTGTACGAGCAGTACTTC.